The subject of this entry is one T cell receptor (beta chain). Its antigen is unidentified. The authors produced TCR alpha and TCR beta cDNA libraries with sample barcodes and UMIs by 5'RACE using constant-segment primers. Each CDR3 protein is one row after TCRdb ran MiXCR on the 5' RACE reads. The sample holds approximately 430,000 distinct CDR3 sequences, about 22% seen once. The data derive from a study of T-cell memory formation after mild COVID-19. Looking at the study overall: The TCR clusters were mostly specific to one donor. Study-wide results and caveats: The CD4+ clones that contracted clustered mainly within CM and EM, and the CD8+ clones concentrated in EMRA. Nothing showed for sure that second-wave clones peaking on day 37 were SARS-CoV-2 specific.

The CDR3 totals 13 residues. Germline lookup yields CDR1 KGHDR and CDR2 SFDVKD. The V gene lost 5 bases and the J gene lost 9 bases, with 13 bases spanning the gap. This chain joins TRBV24-1 and TRBJ2-1, with a weak D call TRBD2 (5 bases). This sequence was found in an adult woman who had mild COVID-19 (a few samples of this study predate the infection). Cell type and time point are not known. Material: PBMCs or a T cell subset sorted from them (not recorded which). The CDR3 bases are TGTGCCACCAGTGTGCTAGCCTTTGCTGAGCAGTTCTTC. This sequence encodes CATSVLAFAEQFF.